The 28 T cell receptor beta chains in this list originate from one sample, sequenced in a study of monozygotic twins with inflammatory bowel disease. TCRdb reworked the 5' RACE reads into one entry per CDR3 protein, no DNA. The sample holds 110,000 to 150,000 distinct CDR3 sequences. The specimen was blood. These receptors were obtained from a human donor with ulcerative colitis or Crohn's disease, or a healthy co-twin of an affected twin (not recorded which).

The V call is TRBV20-1, the J call TRBJ1-1; lacking DNA, the TRBD1 call made by TCRdb goes unchecked. The germline V gene has CDR1 DFQATT and CDR2 SNEGSKA (reference sequence). CDR3 length equals 13 residues. The CDR3 sequence: CSAQQGGSTEAFF.

The chain has TRBV21-1 and TRBJ1-6; the TCRdb D gene call, TRBD1, has no DNA to confirm it. TRBV21-1 is a listed pseudogene. The CDR3 contains 14 residues. The CDR3 protein is CASRRQGPNSPLHF.

The rearrangement links TRBV19 to TRBJ1-5; as DNA is missing, the TRBD1 call by TCRdb cannot be tested. This CDR3 region has 14 residues. Germline CDR1 LNHDA, CDR2 SQIVND (reference sequence). CDR3: CASTGHRDNQPQHF.

V is TRBV7-9 and J is TRBJ1-2. Germline V lookup: CDR1 SEHNR, CDR2 FQNEAQ (reference sequence). The CDR3 is 13 amino acids. CDR3 region: CASSSSNGYGYTF.

V is TRBV24-1 and J is TRBJ2-1; checking the TCRdb D call of TRBD2 is not possible without DNA. Germline lookup yields CDR1 KGHDR and CDR2 SFDVKD. The CDR3 extends over 18 amino acids. This chain's CDR3 is CATSDWTGLAGGYNEQFF.

V gene TRBV5-6 combines with J gene TRBJ2-1; TCRdb designates TRBD2, a call that cannot be tested without DNA. Germline V gives CDR1 SGHDT, CDR2 YYEEEE. This CDR3 comprises 18 residues. CDR3 sequence reads: CASSLDGLAGGLYNEQFF.

V and J are TRBV20-1 and TRBJ2-4; TCRdb calls TRBD2, which cannot be checked without DNA. Germline CDR1 DFQATT, CDR2 SNEGSKA (reference sequence). The length of the CDR3 is 15 residues. CDR3 amino acids: CSASDASGTRNIQYF.

The chain couples TRBV11-3 to TRBJ2-7; the TRBD1 assignment by TCRdb is unverifiable without DNA. This CDR3 has 13 residues. Germline CDR1 is SGHNT and CDR2 is YENEEA. CDR3 amino acids: CASSRGGNYEQYF.

The chain carries TRBV27 and TRBJ2-5; lacking DNA, the TRBD2 call made by TCRdb goes unchecked. From germline, CDR1 is MNHEY and CDR2 SMNVEV (reference sequence). The CDR3 loop spans 16 amino acids. The CDR3 here is CASSSPRLAGEETQYF.

The rearrangement uses TRBV5-1 and TRBJ2-3; without DNA, the TCRdb call of TRBD1 cannot be checked. Germline assignment: CDR1 SGHRS and CDR2 YFSETQ. The CDR3 extends over 15 amino acids. Here the CDR3 reads CASSRGTGKQDTQYF.

The V and J genes are TRBV20-1 and TRBJ1-2; TCRdb returns TRBD1, unconfirmable since there is no DNA. Germline V gene data show CDR1 as DFQATT and CDR2 as SNEGSKA (reference sequence). This CDR3 has 18 amino acids. The CDR3 sequence is CSARLIMSGTASNYGYTF.

This chain links TRBV3-1 with TRBJ2-1. The CDR3 loop spans 15 amino acids. Germline V CDR1 and CDR2: LGHDT, YNNKEL (reference sequence). The CDR3 here is CASSQVTRPYNEQFF.

This rearrangement joins TRBV9 to TRBJ2-3; as DNA is missing, the TRBD1 call by TCRdb cannot be tested. Germline V gene data show CDR1 as SGDLS and CDR2 as YYNGEE. The CDR3 loop spans 15 amino acids. This chain's CDR3 is CASSVDPWTVGTQYF. Full variable domain (rest looked up from reference TRBV9 and TRBJ2-3): DSGVTQTPKHLITATGQRVTLRCSPRSGDLSVYWYQQSLDQGLQFLIQYYNGEERAKGNILERFSAQQFPDLHSELNLSSLELGDSALYFCASSVDPWTVGTQYFGPGTRLTVL.

J is TRBJ2-7 and V is TRBV6-6; absent DNA, TCRdb's TRBD1 call cannot be checked. CDR1 MNHNY and CDR2 SVGAGI come from the germline V gene (reference sequence). This CDR3 comprises 11 residues. This CDR3 reads CASDRGSEQYF.

The V and J genes are TRBV5-1 and TRBJ2-7. CDR3 size: 14 residues. Germline V gives CDR1 SGHRS, CDR2 YFSETQ. The CDR3 loop reads CASSLGDQPYEQYF.

The rearrangement joins TRBV12-3 or TRBV12-4 to TRBJ2-2. CDR3 length: 15 residues. This CDR3 is CASSSITGPTGELFF.

J is TRBJ2-7 and V is TRBV29-1; TCRdb gives TRBD1 as the D gene, but with no DNA this cannot be confirmed. The CDR3 loop spans 14 amino acids. Germline values: CDR1 SQVTM, CDR2 ANQGSEA. The CDR3 reads CSVAPIPLSPQQYF.

CDR3 in amino acids: CSARGGSYETQYF. V gene TRBV20-1 combines with J gene TRBJ2-5; TCRdb indicates TRBD2, and absent DNA this call remains unverified. The CDR3 has 13 amino acids. Germline V gene lookup returns CDR1 DFQATT and CDR2 SNEGSKA (reference sequence).

The chain uses TRBV6-4 and TRBJ2-7; TCRdb lists TRBD1, though no DNA is available to test this call. The CDR3 runs 15 residues. The germline V gene has CDR1 MRHNA and CDR2 SNTAGT. The CDR3 sequence is CASSSLPGQVYEQYF.

The gene calls are TRBV15 and TRBJ1-2; absent DNA, TCRdb's TRBD1 call cannot be checked. Germline lookup yields CDR1 LNHNV and CDR2 YYDKDF (reference sequence). The CDR3 is made up of 14 amino acids. The CDR3 region is CATSVERGLYGYTF.

The chain links TRBV7-3 to TRBJ2-3; absent DNA, TCRdb's TRBD2 call cannot be checked. The CDR3 extends over 15 amino acids. CDR1 is SGHTA, CDR2 FQGTGA, per germline. Here the CDR3 reads CASRLIAGEIDTQYF.

V gene TRBV29-1 combines with J gene TRBJ1-3. The germline V gene encodes CDR1 SQVTM and CDR2 ANQGSEA. This CDR3 spans 13 amino acids. The CDR3 here is CSVVALSGNTIYF. Looking up the rest from reference TRBV29-1 and TRBJ1-3 gives the full variable domain: SAVISQKPSRDICQRGTSLTIQCQVDSQVTMMFWYRQQPGQSLTLIATANQGSEATYESGFVIDKFPISRPNLTFSTLTVSNMSPEDSSIYLCSVVALSGNTIYFGEGSWLTVV.

This chain joins TRBV11-3 and TRBJ1-1. The CDR3 is made up of 14 amino acids. Germline V gene data show CDR1 as SGHNT and CDR2 as YENEEA. The CDR3 loop reads CASSLERRGTEAFF.

The V gene is TRBV2, the J gene TRBJ1-2. Looked up from germline, CDR1 is SNHLY and CDR2 is FYNNEI. This CDR3 contains 14 residues. The CDR3 spells CASSAYLANYGYTF.

V and J are TRBV18 and TRBJ1-1. There are 13 residues in the CDR3. From germline, CDR1 is KGHSH and CDR2 LQKENI. The chain's CDR3 is CASSTDLNTEAFF. The whole variable domain, remainder taken from reference TRBV18 and TRBJ1-1, is NAGVMQNPRHLVRRRGQEARLRCSPMKGHSHVYWYRQLPEEGLKFMVYLQKENIIDESGMPKERFSAEFPKEGPSILRIQQVVRGDSAAYFCASSTDLNTEAFFGQGTRLTVV.

The chain uses TRBV18 and TRBJ1-5. Germline-derived CDR1 and CDR2 are KGHSH and LQKENI. This CDR3 is 14 amino acids long. The chain's CDR3 is CASSPPQGNQPQHF.

V usage is TRBV30 and J usage is TRBJ1-2. Germline lookup yields CDR1 GTSNPN and CDR2 SVGIG (reference sequence). This CDR3 has 14 residues. The CDR3: CAWSVTRGLGGYTF. Complete variable domain (other parts from reference TRBV30 and TRBJ1-2): SQTIHQWPATLVQPVGSPLSLECTVEGTSNPNLYWYRQAAGRGLQLLFYSVGIGQISSEVPQNLSASRPQDRQFILSSKKLLLSDSGFYLCAWSVTRGLGGYTFGSGTRLTVV.

This chain links TRBV6-2 or TRBV6-3 with TRBJ2-7; the D call of TRBD2 rests on TCRdb alone, since no DNA is present to check it. Germline loops: CDR1 MNHEY, CDR2 SVGEGT. This CDR3 has 16 amino acids. The CDR3 loop reads CASTPSGGDFSYEQYF.